The 24 T cell receptor beta chains reported below all come from one sample, sequenced in a study of Graves' ophthalmopathy and Graves' hyperthyroidism. Researchers took RNA transcripts and amplified TCR beta CDR3 regions from them. Scientists carried out first-round RT-PCR using HTBI primers and then a second-round multiplex PCR. MiXCR was run by TCRdb on the multiplex PCR reads, yielding one entry per CDR3 protein. The table lists about 500,000 distinct CDR3 sequences, roughly 14% of them singletons. Sequences were obtained from blood. These TCRs come from a woman aged 25 to 39 with Graves' ophthalmopathy.

On this clonotype: A read error may produce the germline difference seen at one junction end. The V gene is TRBV28, the J gene TRBJ1-1; unclear D gene. This CDR3 region has 11 residues. From germline, CDR1 is MDHEN and CDR2 SYDVKM. CDR3 sequence (DNA): TGTGCCAGCAGCCTGAAGAGCGAAGCCTGCTTT. Amino acids: CASSLKSEACF.

In this sample, this clonotype turned up many times. The chain links TRBV24-1 to TRBJ2-4, with D tentatively TRBD1 (6 bases). V was trimmed by 8 bases and J by 2 bases, leaving 18 bases between them. Germline V gene sequence: CDR1 KGHDR, CDR2 SFDVKD. This CDR3 is built from 16 residues. CDR3 sequence: CATKHRGGRTKNIQYF. CDR3 DNA sequence: TGTGCCACCAAACACCGAGGGGGTCGGACCAAAAACATTCAGTACTTC.

This clonotype has a handful of counts. This chain connects TRBV2 to TRBJ2-2, with 13 positions matching TRBD2. The CDR3 has 17 amino acids. Trimming removed 7 bases from V and 2 bases from J; junction bases left unmatched: 7. CDR1 and CDR2 (germline): SNHLY, FYNNEI. The CDR3 region has the DNA TGTGCCAGCACCGGGACTAGCGGGAATCTTAACACCGGGGAGCTGTTTTTT. It yields the protein CASTGTSGNLNTGELFF.

This clonotype was picked up many times. The chain has TRBV28 and TRBJ2-2; possible D gene TRBD2, 6 bases. CDR1 is MDHEN and CDR2 is SYDVKM in the germline V gene. Trimming removed 5 bases from V and 5 bases from J, with 12 bases in between. The CDR3 totals 14 residues. In DNA form, the CDR3 reads TGTGCCAGCAGTCCCTTCGGGAGAACCGGGGAGCTGTTTTTT. Its translation is CASSPFGRTGELFF.

The chain combines TRBV5-1 with TRBJ2-7, with D hard to call. The CDR3 is 12 residues long. V was trimmed by 5 bases and J by 2 bases, leaving 8 bases between them. CDR1 SGHRS and CDR2 YFSETQ come from the germline V gene. CDR3 DNA sequence: TGCGCCAGCAGAGAACCTCCCTACGAGCAGTACTTC. Translation gives CASREPPYEQYF.

This clonotype was picked up many times. The chain has TRBV15 and TRBJ1-6; tentative D call: TRBD1 (6 bases). CDR3 length: 15 amino acids. CDR1 LNHNV and CDR2 YYDKDF come from the germline V gene (reference sequence). V was clipped by 3 bases and J by 15 bases, with 21 bases between them. CDR3: CATSRDTARGSGLHF. The CDR3 nucleotides are TGTGCCACCAGCAGGGATACCGCAAGGGGGTCGGGCCTCCACTTT.

This chain joins TRBV3-1 and TRBJ2-2; D might be TRBD2 (6 bases). Germline V gene sequence: CDR1 LGHDT, CDR2 YNNKEL (reference sequence). This CDR3 has 15 amino acids. The V and J ends lost 3 bases and 3 bases respectively, with 11 bases between them. The CDR3 protein is CASSHGTLHTGELFF. CDR3 sequence (DNA): TGTGCCAGCAGCCACGGGACTCTACACACCGGGGAGCTGTTTTTT.

This clonotype was counted a few times. The genes are TRBV28 and TRBJ2-7; TRBD1 agrees at 9 bases. The J segment lost 2 bases and the V segment lost 5 bases, leaving 4 bases of the junction unmatched. This CDR3 is built from 14 residues. The germline V gene encodes CDR1 MDHEN and CDR2 SYDVKM. DNA of the CDR3: TGTGCCAGCAGTCCCACAGGGGGCGCCTACGAGCAGTACTTC. Encoded protein: CASSPTGGAYEQYF.

This clonotype is a singleton in its sample. Relative to the germline gene, one junction end is altered; a read error may explain this. J is TRBJ1-6 and V is TRBV6-2 or TRBV6-3; possibly TRBD1 for D (6 bases). Germline CDR1 is MNHEY and CDR2 is SVGEGT. This CDR3 has 18 amino acids. CDR3 bases: TGTGCCAGCAGTTACTCAAGAACGGGACACCTGGATAATTCACCTCTCCACTTT. This encodes CASSYSRTGHLDNSPLHF.

This clonotype was detected many times. This rearrangement joins TRBV12-3 or TRBV12-4 to TRBJ1-5; D ambiguous. The CDR3 is 15 residues long. Trimming pared 0 bases from V and 3 bases from J, leaving 9 bases between. The CDR3 spells CASSLANGYNQPQHF. The CDR3 DNA reads as TGTGCCAGCAGTTTAGCGAACGGCTACAATCAGCCCCAGCATTTT.

With regard to this clonotype: The CDR3 ends on some other residue instead of the conserved phenylalanine or tryptophan, so this is likely a read error. V and J are TRBV11-2 and TRBJ1-2; 10 nucleotides align to TRBD1. Germline trimming cut 0 bases from V and 8 bases from J; bases unmatched to any gene: 6. Germline CDR1 and CDR2: SGHAT and FQNNGV. The CDR3 sequence is 15 residues long. The CDR3 region has the DNA TGTGCCAGCAGCTTAGACCCGGGACAGGGGAGAGGCTACACCTTA. The encoded protein is CASSLDPGQGRGYTL.

The J gene is TRBJ1-3, the V gene TRBV12-3 or TRBV12-4, with D possibly matching TRBD1 (5 bases). There are 13 residues in the CDR3. Trimming left V 1 base short and J 7 bases short, with 8 bases between. In DNA form, the CDR3 reads TGTGCCAGCAGTTTAGTGGGGGAGAACACCATATATTTT. It translates to CASSLVGENTIYF.

This clonotype was counted ten times or more. The chain has TRBV6-1 and TRBJ2-5; 7 nucleotides align to TRBD1. Germline CDR1 is MNHNS and CDR2 is SASEGT. J lost 3 bases, V lost 7 bases, and 2 bases had no gene match. CDR3 length equals 12 residues. Here the CDR3 reads CASTGGKETQYF. The CDR3 bases are TGTGCCAGCACAGGGGGTAAAGAGACCCAGTACTTC.

In the case of this clonotype: Since the CDR3 does not end with the conserved phenylalanine or tryptophan, this likely comes from a read error. J is TRBJ2-7 and V is TRBV6-1; 7 bases match TRBD2. Unmatched junction bases numbered 11, after V lost 5 bases and J lost 4 bases. The germline V gene encodes CDR1 MNHNS and CDR2 SASEGT. The CDR3 extends over 15 amino acids. The CDR3 DNA sequence: TGTGCCAGCAGTAAGCGACTAGCTGGTTTTTACGAGCAGTACTTA. Translation: CASSKRLAGFYEQYL.

V usage is TRBV5-1 and J usage is TRBJ1-5; D not certain. The ends were cut back, 0 bases at V and 6 bases at J, with 13 bases in the middle. Germline lookup yields CDR1 SGHRS and CDR2 YFSETQ. The CDR3 spans 15 residues. The CDR3 nucleotides are TGCGCCAGCAGCTTGGAAGCTGGGCAGAGTCAGCCCCAGCATTTT. It encodes CASSLEAGQSQPQHF.

This clonotype appeared many times. The CDR3 here is CASSEALTTEAFF. The CDR3 DNA is TGTGCCAGCAGTGAAGCCTTGACTACTGAAGCTTTCTTT. V gene TRBV6-1 combines with J gene TRBJ1-1; D not resolved. This CDR3 is built from 13 residues. V was pared by 0 bases and J by 5 bases, with 7 bases between. The germline V gene has CDR1 MNHNS and CDR2 SASEGT.

This clonotype has ten or more counts. The chain is built from TRBV3-1 and TRBJ2-7; D might be TRBD2 (6 bases). Germline CDR1 reads LGHDT; CDR2 reads YNNKEL (reference sequence). The CDR3 has 14 residues. The V gene lost 6 bases and the J gene lost 4 bases, with 16 bases spanning the gap. CDR3 region: CASSPRSSDYEQYF. The DNA of the CDR3 is TGTGCCAGCAGTCCGCGGTCTAGCGATTACGAGCAGTACTTC.

Many counts were recorded for this clonotype. The chain uses TRBV2 and TRBJ2-5; tentative D call: TRBD2 (7 bases). CDR3 length equals 15 residues. The germline gives CDR1 SNHLY, CDR2 FYNNEI. V lost 9 bases, J lost 5 bases, and 22 bases lay in between. CDR3 sequence: CARARGETGAETQYF. The DNA for the CDR3 is TGTGCCAGAGCACGGGGGGAGACAGGAGCGGAGACCCAGTACTTC.

This clonotype was seen many times. This chain joins TRBV3-1 and TRBJ2-7; the D is unclear. This CDR3 has 12 residues. Germline V gene sequence: CDR1 LGHDT, CDR2 YNNKEL (reference sequence). Trimming removed 4 bases from V and 4 bases from J, with 8 bases in between. This CDR3 reads CASSRYQYEQYF. The CDR3 region has the DNA TGTGCCAGCAGCCGCTACCAATACGAGCAGTACTTC.

In its sample, this clonotype was seen many times. This chain uses TRBV11-2 with TRBJ2-5, with 7 nucleotides matching TRBD1. CDR1 is SGHAT, CDR2 FQNNGV, per germline. V was pared by 0 bases and J by 6 bases, with 10 bases of the junction left unmatched. There are 16 residues in the CDR3. The CDR3 nucleotides are TGTGCCAGCAGCTTAGATGGGACAGCCCTAGGGAAGACCCAGTACTTC. It specifies CASSLDGTALGKTQYF.

There are many counts of this clonotype. The V call is TRBV12-3 or TRBV12-4, the J call TRBJ1-6; TRBD1 agrees at 8 bases. V gave up 5 bases and J gave up 9 bases; unmatched junction bases: 12. This CDR3 spans 16 amino acids. The CDR3 is CASSKLPPGQGSPLHF. CDR3 DNA: TGTGCCAGCAGTAAACTACCCCCCGGACAGGGTTCACCCCTCCACTTT.

The sample holds many counts of this clonotype. The CDR3 bases are TGTGCCAGCAGTTTTCGGACAGGGTACTCCAAACAAGCTTTCTTT. Translated: CASSFRTGYSKQAFF. The chain is built from TRBV12-3 or TRBV12-4 and TRBJ1-1, with 8 bases aligning to TRBD1. This CDR3 is built from 15 residues. Unmatched junction bases numbered 12, after V lost 3 bases and J lost 9 bases.

This clonotype was counted ten times or more. The J gene is TRBJ1-5, the V gene TRBV10-3; a possible D gene is TRBD1 (5 bases). Germline V gene sequence: CDR1 ENHRY, CDR2 SYGVKD. The CDR3 is 14 residues long. Deletions cut 4 bases from V and 6 bases from J, with 13 bases between. The CDR3 coding sequence is TGTGCCATCAGTGGTAAGTGGGGCGCTCAGCCCCAGCATTTT. Protein sequence: CAISGKWGAQPQHF.

This clonotype was recorded a few times. The chain combines TRBV27 with TRBJ1-6; D not resolved. V shed 5 bases and J shed 6 bases, with 23 bases lying between them. CDR3 length: 18 amino acids. The V gene's germline CDR1 is MNHEY and CDR2 SMNVEV (reference sequence). The DNA for the CDR3 is TGTGCCAGCAGTACCTCGGAGACAACCCCACCATCTAATTCACCCCTCCACTTT. It codes for CASSTSETTPPSNSPLHF.